These 5 T cell receptor beta chains were all obtained from the same sample, sequenced in a study of memory CD4+ T cells and cytomegalovirus serostatus. Measured with immunoSEQ multiplex PCR; TCRdb has only the in-frame clones, and not every one. The data show some 66,000 clones, with 76% seen just once and 4% to 5% held by the top ten. Single viable CD3+CD4+CD8-CD45RO+ cells were sorted as the memory CD4+ T cells. Sample: memory CD4+ T cells from blood. The receptors were gathered from an adult in good health and CMV-seropositive.

Here the CDR3 reads CASSTRQGGYTF. As DNA, the CDR3 is TGTGCCAGCAGCACTCGACAAGGCGGCTACACCTTC. The chain is built from TRBV7-6 and TRBJ1-2; D is uncertain. The CDR3 runs 12 residues. Looked up from germline, CDR1 is SGHVS and CDR2 is FNYEAQ. Trimming took 5 bases from V and 8 from J, leaving 12 bases between them.

CDR3 sequence: CASSPLTRGNEQFF. CDR3 coding DNA: TGTGCCAGCAGCCCCCTTACTCGGGGCAATGAGCAGTTCTTC. This chain joins TRBV5-6 and TRBJ2-1, with D possibly matching TRBD2 (5 bases). Germline V gives CDR1 SGHDT, CDR2 YYEEEE. CDR3 length equals 14 residues. Trimming shortened V by 4 bases and J by 6 bases, and 14 bases separated the two germline ends.

This rearrangement joins TRBV10-3 to TRBJ2-3, with TRBD1 identical over 7 bases. Germline trimming cut 11 bases from V and 2 bases from J; bases unmatched to any gene: 7. Per germline, CDR1 ENHRY and CDR2 SYGVKD. This CDR3 is 13 amino acids long. The CDR3 DNA is TGTGCCGCCCGGGACAGCGACACAGATACGCAGTATTTT. Protein sequence: CAARDSDTDTQYF.

The chain employs TRBV5-1 and TRBJ1-3; TRBD1 is a possible D gene (6 bases). Per the germline V gene, CDR1 is SGHRS and CDR2 is YFSETQ. The length of the CDR3 is 15 residues. The V gene lost 5 bases and the J gene lost 0 bases, with 12 bases spanning the gap. The CDR3 region has the DNA TGCGCCAGCAGTTCGCGGGGGGCCTCTGGAAACACCATATATTTT. This encodes CASSSRGASGNTIYF.

J is TRBJ2-5 and V is TRBV5-8; D remains ambiguous. CDR1 is SGHTS and CDR2 is YDEGEE in the germline V gene. V was trimmed by 4 bases and J by 5 bases, leaving 9 bases between them. The CDR3 loop spans 12 amino acids. The CDR3 DNA is TGTGCCAGCAGCCCTGTTACTGAGACCCAGTACTTC. Protein: CASSPVTETQYF.